These T cell receptor beta chains were read from a single sample in a study of response to subunit inactivated influenza vaccine. TCRdb analysed the RT-PCR reads with MiXCR anew, one entry per CDR3 protein. The sample holds over 750,000 distinct CDR3 sequences, 21% seen once. Specimen: PBMCs from blood, collected 5 days after vaccination. The receptors shown here come from a man aged 50 or older who received an inactivated influenza vaccine. Each CDR3 is given with its conserved first and last residue. D genes are given only for firm matches. Clone sizes are given selectively: once, few, many, or a class where the clone is expanded.

clone_size	cdr3_length	j_call	v_call	d_call	cdr3_nt	cdr3_aa
.	14	TRBJ1-4	TRBV6-2/TRBV6-3	TRBD1	TGTGCCAGCAGTTCGGGGGACAGGCGCGAAAAACTGTTTTTT	CASSSGDRREKLFF
.	13	TRBJ2-2	TRBV28	TRBD1	TGTGCCAGCACTCGACAGGGTTCCGGGGAGCTGTTTTTT	CASTRQGSGELFF
.	15	TRBJ2-3	TRBV9	.	TGTGCCAGCAGCGTAGTAGCTACTAGCACAGATACGCAGTATTTT	CASSVVATSTDTQYF
.	15	TRBJ2-5	TRBV7-2	TRBD1	TGTGCCAGCAGCTTAGCGGGGGACAGTCAAGAGACCCAGTACTTC	CASSLAGDSQETQYF
.	15	TRBJ2-7	TRBV12-3/TRBV12-4	TRBD1	TGTGCCAGCAGTGCCACAGGGGGCTTCTCCTACGAGCAGTACTTC	CASSATGGFSYEQYF
.	15	TRBJ2-5	TRBV7-2	TRBD2	TGTGCCAGCAGCTTACGTGCGGGGGAACAAGAGACCCAGTACTTC	CASSLRAGEQETQYF
many	14	TRBJ1-2	TRBV28	.	TGTGCCAGCAGTCCCTTGGGGACATACTATGGCTACACCTTC	CASSPLGTYYGYTF
few	16	TRBJ2-3	TRBV28	TRBD1	TGTGCCAGCTTACCCGACGGGACAGGCCCCACAGATACGCAGTATTTT	CASLPDGTGPTDTQYF
many	13	TRBJ2-5	TRBV29-1	.	TGCAGCGTTGGGAGACGGGTGGAGGAGACCCAGTACTTC	CSVGRRVEETQYF
many	13	TRBJ2-1	TRBV24-1	.	TGTGCCACCAGTGACAGGGGCTACAATGAGCAGTTCTTC	CATSDRGYNEQFF
.	17	TRBJ2-1	TRBV3-1	.	TGTGCCAGCAGCCCGGAGACCGGGACCCCTTCCTACAATGAGCAGTTCTTC	CASSPETGTPSYNEQFF
few	15	TRBJ2-7	TRBV12-3/TRBV12-4	.	TGTGCCAGCAGTCCGTTGGGCGGGCACTCCTACGAGCAGTACTTC	CASSPLGGHSYEQYF
.	14	TRBJ1-5	TRBV20-1	.	TGCAGTGCCCCGTCTGGTCCTCTTAATCAGCCCCAGCATTTT	CSAPSGPLNQPQHF
.	14	TRBJ1-2	TRBV12-3/TRBV12-4	TRBD1	TGTGCCAGCAGTACGCAGGGGGCTGTTGGAGGCTACACCTTC	CASSTQGAVGGYTF
few	15	TRBJ1-5	TRBV4-1	.	TGCGCCAGCAGCCAAGGAGGGCAGGGGTTTCAGCCCCAGCATTTT	CASSQGGQGFQPQHF
few	16	TRBJ2-5	TRBV30	.	TGTGCCTGGAGTGTACCCCACGCATTGGCACAAGAGACCCAGTACTTC	CAWSVPHALAQETQYF
.	16	TRBJ2-4	TRBV3-1	.	TGTGCCAGCAGCCAAGCTGGATCGATAGCCAAAAACATTCAGTACTTC	CASSQAGSIAKNIQYF
many	12	TRBJ2-3	TRBV20-1	.	TGCAGTGGCTACCCTAACACAGATACGCAGTATTTT	CSGYPNTDTQYF
few	12	TRBJ1-2	TRBV29-1	TRBD1	TGCAGCGCTGGACAGGGGTCCTATGGCTACACCTTC	CSAGQGSYGYTF
.	16	TRBJ1-4	TRBV11-2	.	TGTGCCAGCAGCTTAGGAAGGGCAAGCACTAATGAAAAACTGTTTTTT	CASSLGRASTNEKLFF
.	14	TRBJ2-4	TRBV13	.	TGTGCCAGCAGCCCCCCGGGAACTAGGAACATTCAGTACTTC	CASSPPGTRNIQYF
many	15	TRBJ2-1	TRBV12-3/TRBV12-4	.	TGTGCCAGCAGTTTAATGCTAACCCAAAACAATGAGCAGTTCTTC	CASSLMLTQNNEQFF
.	11	TRBJ1-2	TRBV20-1	.	TGCAGTGCCCCGGACTCCTATGGCTACACCTTC	CSAPDSYGYTF
.	16	TRBJ2-3	TRBV6-5	TRBD2	TGTGCCAGCAGTTACTCGGGCGGGAGTCGTGGAGATACGCAGTATTTT	CASSYSGGSRGDTQYF
few	13	TRBJ1-2	TRBV6-2/TRBV6-3	.	TGTGCCAGCAGAACCGACTGGATTGATGGCTACACCTTC	CASRTDWIDGYTF
.	13	TRBJ1-5	TRBV11-2	.	TGTGCCAGCAGCTTAGATCCCAGACAGCCCCAGCATTTT	CASSLDPRQPQHF
.	16	TRBJ2-4	TRBV7-2	TRBD2	TGTGCCAGCAGCTACTCTTGGGGCGGGAGGGCCGACATTCAGTACTTC	CASSYSWGGRADIQYF
many	14	TRBJ1-4	TRBV20-1	.	TGCAGTGCTAGACAGTTAGCAACTAATGAAAAACTGTTTTTT	CSARQLATNEKLFF
.	16	TRBJ2-7	TRBV5-1	TRBD2	TGCGCCAGCAGCCGTTTAGCGGGGGAGCCATCCTACGAGCAGTACTTC	CASSRLAGEPSYEQYF